This T cell receptor beta chain was sequenced for a study of cytomegalovirus exposure and HLA in healthy donors. As for the study in general: In a later analysis, the 100 to 150 validation repertoires were reported to have used the same platform as the 650 to 800 first-cohort repertoires.

Broader study findings: The study found most TCR sequences rare, yet found some public TCRs in many donors.

A note on this clone: The antigen remains unidentified.

Profiled with immunoSEQ multiplex PCR; TCRdb holds only in-frame clones, not every one. The sample has 180,000 or so clones; about 83% are singletons. The CDR3 has 13 amino acids. The V gene lost 5 bases and the J gene lost 9 bases, with 16 bases spanning the gap. The germline CDR1 and CDR2 sequences are SGHAT and FQNNGV. The rearrangement uses TRBV11-2 and TRBJ2-5; D remains ambiguous. The TCR sequence derives from a woman in her 30s in good health and CMV-seronegative. The sample was PBMCs. In DNA, the CDR3 is TGTGCCAGCAGCCTTGCGGTCCACGAGGCCCAGTACTTC. Amino acid sequence: CASSLAVHEAQYF.